The 9 T cell receptor beta chains listed next were all sequenced from one sample in a study of identical twins (dated by TCRdb to the mid-2010s). Receptor amplification or capture employed 5' RACE. The instrument given in TCRdb is Illumina HiSeq 2000. TCRdb handled the public reads itself, with Q25 trimming in fastp and clone calling in MiXCR, and kept productive beta chains. Under each unique CDR3 protein, matching rows form one entry showing the most common genes and DNA. A total of hundreds of thousands of distinct CDR3 sequences appear in this sample, roughly 18% of them only once. The ten largest clones capture around 12% of the sample. These data were also reused for a study on T cells expressing NK-cell markers.

The sequencing sample was made of PBMCs. The source is a woman aged 18-29 years in good health.

The gene calls are TRBV28 and TRBJ2-4; D is possibly TRBD2 (6 bases). V shed 5 bases and J shed 8 bases, with 19 bases lying between them. There are 15 residues in the CDR3. Germline CDR1 MDHEN, CDR2 SYDVKM. The CDR3 spells CASSPPTRGSDIQYF. The CDR3 DNA reads as TGTGCCAGCAGTCCCCCCACCCGGGGGTCGGACATTCAGTACTTC. The full variable domain, its missing parts supplied by reference TRBV28 and TRBJ2-4, is DVKVTQSSRYLVKRTGEKVFLECVQDMDHENMFWYRQDPGLGLRLIYFSYDVKMKEKGDIPEGYSVSREKKERFSLILESASTNQTSMYLCASSPPTRGSDIQYFGAGTRLSVL.

The genes are TRBV5-5 and TRBJ2-5; D may be TRBD2 (6 bases). Trimming removed 2 bases at V and 1 base at J, with 9 bases between. This CDR3 is built from 14 residues. Germline V gene sequence: CDR1 SGHKS, CDR2 YYEKEE (reference sequence). Here the CDR3 DNA reads TGTGCCAGCAGCTTTACTAGCCTCCAAGAGACCCAGTACTTC. This encodes CASSFTSLQETQYF.

The V gene is TRBV6-2 or TRBV6-3, the J gene TRBJ2-5, with a tentative D call TRBD2 (5 bases). The CDR3 runs 14 residues. Germline V gene sequence: CDR1 MNHEY, CDR2 SVGEGT. V lost 7 bases, J lost 5 bases, and 17 bases lay in between. The CDR3 sequence: CASNSETDTETQYF. The CDR3 DNA sequence: TGTGCCAGCAATAGCGAGACTGATACGGAGACCCAGTACTTC.

The genes are TRBV5-1 and TRBJ2-3, with 10 positions matching TRBD2. Germline V gives CDR1 SGHRS, CDR2 YFSETQ. V shed 4 bases, J shed 5 bases, and the junction held 13 bases outside the gene matches. CDR3 length equals 17 residues. The CDR3 bases are TGCGCCAGCAGCCCTACCCTCACTAGCGGGATAAGAGATACGCAGTATTTT. It codes for CASSPTLTSGIRDTQYF.

The chain is built from TRBV4-3 and TRBJ2-1; TRBD2 is a possible D gene (6 bases). CDR1 and CDR2 (germline): LGHNA, YSLEER. There are 15 residues in the CDR3. The V end lost 0 bases, the J end lost 15 bases, and 21 bases lay between the germline ends. The CDR3 nucleotides are TGCGCCAGCAGCCAAGATAAAACGTCGCTGGTGGAGGGGTTCTTC. Protein sequence: CASSQDKTSLVEGFF.

This clonotype was counted between two and nine times. The chain links TRBV12-3 or TRBV12-4 to TRBJ1-5, with 7 bases identical to TRBD1. The CDR3 is made up of 13 amino acids. After removal of 10 bases from V and 3 bases from J, the junction contained 6 bases not matched to a gene. The DNA for the CDR3 is TGTGCCACCATGGGACAGTTCAATCAGCCCCAGCATTTT. It is translated as CATMGQFNQPQHF.

This clonotype has a handful of counts. The junction shows a germline mismatch at one end, possibly a read error. The gene calls are TRBV4-1 and TRBJ2-6, with 7 bases aligning to TRBD2. This CDR3 spans 16 amino acids. The germline CDR1 and CDR2 sequences are MGHRA and YSYEKL. The CDR3 DNA reads as TGCGCCAGCAGCCAAATAGCGGGTTCTGGGGCCAACGTCCTGATTTTC. Protein: CASSQIAGSGANVLIF.

This clonotype came up a few times. The rearrangement links TRBV24-1 to TRBJ2-1, with 11 bases aligning to TRBD2. The trim removed 2 bases at V and 4 bases at J, leaving 9 bases unmatched. The CDR3 spans 18 residues. Germline CDR1 is KGHDR and CDR2 is SFDVKD. CDR3 nucleotides: TGTGCCACCAGTGATTCTCTGACCGGGACTAGCGGATACAATGAGCAGTTCTTC. Protein product: CATSDSLTGTSGYNEQFF.

This chain uses TRBV18 with TRBJ1-1; 7 positions agree with TRBD1. Trimming at V came to 4 bases and at J to 5 bases, leaving 10 bases not matched to a gene. Per the germline V gene, CDR1 is KGHSH and CDR2 is LQKENI. This CDR3 region has 15 residues. The CDR3 reads CASSLSLTGITEAFF. CDR3 coding DNA: TGTGCCAGCTCACTCTCCTTGACAGGGATAACTGAAGCTTTCTTT.